This T cell receptor (beta chain) was found in a study of blood T cell repertoires in COVID-19. The germline V gene encodes CDR1 WNHNN and CDR2 SYGVQD (reference sequence). This CDR3 spans 13 amino acids. Trimming removed 6 bases at V and 5 bases at J, with 8 bases between. Libraries were prepared by immunoSEQ multiplex PCR; TCRdb keeps only in-frame clonotypes and omits some of them. Of approximately 140,000 clones in the sample, approximately 78% were seen once. The chain recombines TRBV10-1 with TRBJ1-6; D is undetermined. This TCR derives from a human donor with acute or convalescent COVID-19. The donor label of this sample is uncertain. The source material was peripheral blood. The CDR3 DNA is TGCGCCAGCAGGGCAGCGAATAATTCACCCCTCCACTTT. Residues: CASRAANNSPLHF.